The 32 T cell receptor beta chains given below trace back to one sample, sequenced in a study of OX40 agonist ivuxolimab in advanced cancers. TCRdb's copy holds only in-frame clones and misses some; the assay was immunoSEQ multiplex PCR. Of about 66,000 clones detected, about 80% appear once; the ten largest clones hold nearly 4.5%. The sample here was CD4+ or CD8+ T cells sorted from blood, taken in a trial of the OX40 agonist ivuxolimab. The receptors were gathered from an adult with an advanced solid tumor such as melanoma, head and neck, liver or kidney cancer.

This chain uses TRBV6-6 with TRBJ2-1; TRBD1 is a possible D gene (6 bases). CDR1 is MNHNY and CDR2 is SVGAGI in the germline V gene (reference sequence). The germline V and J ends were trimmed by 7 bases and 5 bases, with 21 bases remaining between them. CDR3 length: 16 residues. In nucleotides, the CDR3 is TGTGCCAGCACCGCAGGGGTCAGCCTAGCCAACAATGAGCAGTTCTTC. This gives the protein CASTAGVSLANNEQFF.

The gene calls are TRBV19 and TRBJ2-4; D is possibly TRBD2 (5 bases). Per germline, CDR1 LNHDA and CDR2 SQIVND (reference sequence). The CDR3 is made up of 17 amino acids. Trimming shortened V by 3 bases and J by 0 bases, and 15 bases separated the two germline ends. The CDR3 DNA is TGTGCCAGTAGTATTACCAGAGGGTCGACAGCCAAAAACATTCAGTACTTC. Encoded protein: CASSITRGSTAKNIQYF.

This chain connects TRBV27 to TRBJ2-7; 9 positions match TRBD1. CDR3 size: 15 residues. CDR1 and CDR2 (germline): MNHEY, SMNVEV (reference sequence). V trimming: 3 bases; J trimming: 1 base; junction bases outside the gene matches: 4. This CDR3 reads CASSLKGQGSYEQYF. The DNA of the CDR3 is TGTGCCAGCAGTTTGAAGGGACAGGGATCCTACGAGCAGTACTTC.

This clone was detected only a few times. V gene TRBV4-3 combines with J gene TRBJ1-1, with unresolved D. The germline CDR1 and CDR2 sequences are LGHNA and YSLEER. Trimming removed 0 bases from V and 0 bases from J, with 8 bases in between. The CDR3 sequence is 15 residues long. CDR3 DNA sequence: TGCGCCAGCAGCCAAGAATTGTCCATGAACACTGAAGCTTTCTTT. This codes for CASSQELSMNTEAFF.

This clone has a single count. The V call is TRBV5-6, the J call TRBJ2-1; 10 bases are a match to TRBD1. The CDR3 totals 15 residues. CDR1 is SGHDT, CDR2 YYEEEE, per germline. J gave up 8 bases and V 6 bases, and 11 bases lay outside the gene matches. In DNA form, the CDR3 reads TGTGCCAGCACCATCCGGGACAGGGGAATGCATGAGCAGTTCTTC. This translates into CASTIRDRGMHEQFF.

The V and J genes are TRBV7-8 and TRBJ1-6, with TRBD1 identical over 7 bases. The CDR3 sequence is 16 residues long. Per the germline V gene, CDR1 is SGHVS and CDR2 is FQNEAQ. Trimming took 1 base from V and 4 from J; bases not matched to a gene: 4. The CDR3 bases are TGTGCCAGCAGCTTAGGGATGGGACAGTATAATTCACCCCTCCACTTT. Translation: CASSLGMGQYNSPLHF.

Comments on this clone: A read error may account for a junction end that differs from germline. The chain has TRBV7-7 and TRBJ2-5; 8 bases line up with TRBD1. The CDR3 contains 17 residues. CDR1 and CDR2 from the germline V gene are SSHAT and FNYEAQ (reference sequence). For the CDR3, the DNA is TGTGCTAGCAGCTTAGGGGCCCCCGGGACAGGCACGGGGACCCAGTACTTC. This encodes CASSLGAPGTGTGTQYF.

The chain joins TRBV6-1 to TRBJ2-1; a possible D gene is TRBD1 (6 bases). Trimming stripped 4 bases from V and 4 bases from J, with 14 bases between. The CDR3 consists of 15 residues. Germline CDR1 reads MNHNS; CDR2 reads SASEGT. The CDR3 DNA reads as TGTGCCAGCAGTGGGACAGAGAGAATATACAATGAGCAGTTCTTC. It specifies CASSGTERIYNEQFF.

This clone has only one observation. In nucleotides, the CDR3 is TGTGCCGGGAGTAGGGGGCTGGACACTGAAGCTTTCTTT. This sequence encodes CAGSRGLDTEAFF. The chain employs TRBV7-9 and TRBJ1-1; TRBD1 matches at 7 bases. This CDR3 comprises 13 residues. The V segment lost 11 bases and the J segment 3 bases; nucleotides outside the gene matches: 9. From germline, CDR1 is SEHNR and CDR2 FQNEAQ (reference sequence).

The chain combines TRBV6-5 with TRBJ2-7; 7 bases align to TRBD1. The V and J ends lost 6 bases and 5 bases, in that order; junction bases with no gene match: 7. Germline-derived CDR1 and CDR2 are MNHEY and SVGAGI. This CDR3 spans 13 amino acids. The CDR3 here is CASRTGFPHEQYF. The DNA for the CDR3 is TGTGCCAGCAGGACAGGGTTCCCCCACGAGCAGTACTTC.

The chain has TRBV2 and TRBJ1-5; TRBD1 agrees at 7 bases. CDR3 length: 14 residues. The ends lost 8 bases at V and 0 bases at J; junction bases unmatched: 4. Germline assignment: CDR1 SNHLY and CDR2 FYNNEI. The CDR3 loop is CASDRDYSNQPQHF. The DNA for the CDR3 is TGTGCCAGCGACAGGGATTATAGCAATCAGCCCCAGCATTTT.

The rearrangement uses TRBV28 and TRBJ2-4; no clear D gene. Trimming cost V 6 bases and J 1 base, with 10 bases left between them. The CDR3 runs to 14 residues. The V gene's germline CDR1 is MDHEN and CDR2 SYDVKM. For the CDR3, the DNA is TGTGCCAGCAGGTCCTCCGGGGCCAAAAACATTCAGTACTTC. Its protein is CASRSSGAKNIQYF.

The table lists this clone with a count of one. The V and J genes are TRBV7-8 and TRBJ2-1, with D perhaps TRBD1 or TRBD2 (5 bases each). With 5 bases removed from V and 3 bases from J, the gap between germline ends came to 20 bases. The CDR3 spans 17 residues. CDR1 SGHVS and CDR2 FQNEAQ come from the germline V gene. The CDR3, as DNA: TGTGCCAGCAGCCTCCGGGGACGACAGAATAACTACAATGAGCAGTTCTTC. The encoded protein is CASSLRGRQNNYNEQFF.

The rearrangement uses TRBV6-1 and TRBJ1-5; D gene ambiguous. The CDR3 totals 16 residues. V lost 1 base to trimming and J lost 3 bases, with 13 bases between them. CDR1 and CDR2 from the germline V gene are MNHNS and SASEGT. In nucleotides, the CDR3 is TGTGCCAGCAGTGAAGGATCTGGTATAATCAATCAGCCCCAGCATTTT. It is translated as CASSEGSGIINQPQHF.

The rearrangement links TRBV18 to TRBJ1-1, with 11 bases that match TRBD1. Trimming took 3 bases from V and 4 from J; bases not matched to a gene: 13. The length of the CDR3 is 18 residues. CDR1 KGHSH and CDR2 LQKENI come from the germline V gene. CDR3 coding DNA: TGTGCCAGCTCACCTCTTGGACAGGGGGCTGGGGTTGGCACTGAAGCTTTCTTT. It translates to CASSPLGQGAGVGTEAFF.

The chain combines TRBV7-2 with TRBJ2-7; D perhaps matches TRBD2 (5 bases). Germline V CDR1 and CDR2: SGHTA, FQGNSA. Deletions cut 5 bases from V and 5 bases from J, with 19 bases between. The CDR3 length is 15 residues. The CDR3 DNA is TGTGCCAGCAGCCCTTTCCCCCGCTACGGGGACGAGCAGTACTTC. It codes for CASSPFPRYGDEQYF.

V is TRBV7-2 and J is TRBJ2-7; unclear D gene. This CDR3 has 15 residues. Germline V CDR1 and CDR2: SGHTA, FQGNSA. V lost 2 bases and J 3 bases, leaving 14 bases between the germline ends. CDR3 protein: CASSLTAGSIYEQYF. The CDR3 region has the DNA TGTGCCAGCAGCTTAACGGCAGGTTCAATCTACGAGCAGTACTTC.

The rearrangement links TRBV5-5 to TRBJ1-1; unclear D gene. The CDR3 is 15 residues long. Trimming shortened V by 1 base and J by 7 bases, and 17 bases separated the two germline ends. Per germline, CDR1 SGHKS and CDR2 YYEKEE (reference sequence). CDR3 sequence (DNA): TGTGCCAGCAGCTTGTCGGGTGGAGTGTTACTTGAAGCTTTCTTT. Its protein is CASSLSGGVLLEAFF.

The CDR3 here is CASSPGPPPNEQFF. CDR3 sequence (DNA): TGTGCCAGCAGTCCGGGACCCCCGCCCAATGAGCAGTTCTTC. The chain joins TRBV7-3 to TRBJ2-1; D might be TRBD1 or TRBD2, each matching 5 bases. The germline V and J ends were trimmed by 6 bases and 6 bases, with 15 bases remaining between them. The V gene's germline CDR1 is SGHTA and CDR2 FQGTGA. The CDR3 is 14 amino acids.

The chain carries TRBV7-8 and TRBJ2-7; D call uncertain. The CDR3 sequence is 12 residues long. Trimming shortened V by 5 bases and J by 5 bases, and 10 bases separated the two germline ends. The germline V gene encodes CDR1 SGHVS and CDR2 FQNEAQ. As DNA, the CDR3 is TGTGCCAGCAGCCCCCGACGTAACGAGCAGTACTTC. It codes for CASSPRRNEQYF.

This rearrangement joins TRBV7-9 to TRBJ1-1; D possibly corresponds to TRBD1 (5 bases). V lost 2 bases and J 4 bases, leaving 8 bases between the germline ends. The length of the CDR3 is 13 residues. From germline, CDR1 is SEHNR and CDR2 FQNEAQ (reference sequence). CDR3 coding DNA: TGTGCCAGCAGCTTACGTGGGGGCACTGAAGCTTTCTTT. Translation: CASSLRGGTEAFF.

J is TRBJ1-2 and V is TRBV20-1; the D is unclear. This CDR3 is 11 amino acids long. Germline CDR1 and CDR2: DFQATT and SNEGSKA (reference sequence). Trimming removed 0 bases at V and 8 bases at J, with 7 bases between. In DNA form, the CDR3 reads TGCAGTGCTAGAGACCCAGGCGGCTACACCTTC. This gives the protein CSARDPGGYTF.

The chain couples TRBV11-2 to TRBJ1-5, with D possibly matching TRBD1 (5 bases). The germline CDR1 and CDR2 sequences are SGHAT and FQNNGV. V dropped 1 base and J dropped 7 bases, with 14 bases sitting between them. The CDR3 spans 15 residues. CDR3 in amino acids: CASSLGGPGKQPQHF. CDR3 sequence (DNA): TGTGCCAGCAGCTTAGGAGGTCCAGGGAAGCAGCCCCAGCATTTT. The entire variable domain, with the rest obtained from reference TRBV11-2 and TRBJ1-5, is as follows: EAGVAQSPRYKIIEKRQSVAFWCNPISGHATLYWYQQILGQGPKLLIQFQNNGVVDDSQLPKDRFSAERLKGVDSTLKIQPAKLEDSAVYLCASSLGGPGKQPQHFGDGTRLSIL.

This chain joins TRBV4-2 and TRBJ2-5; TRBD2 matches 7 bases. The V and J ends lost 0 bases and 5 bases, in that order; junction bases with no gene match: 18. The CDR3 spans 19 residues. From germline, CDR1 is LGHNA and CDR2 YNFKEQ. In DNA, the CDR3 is TGTGCCAGCAGCCAAGATATGGCGGTGGGGGGGATCAACTTTGAGACCCAGTACTTC. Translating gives CASSQDMAVGGINFETQYF.

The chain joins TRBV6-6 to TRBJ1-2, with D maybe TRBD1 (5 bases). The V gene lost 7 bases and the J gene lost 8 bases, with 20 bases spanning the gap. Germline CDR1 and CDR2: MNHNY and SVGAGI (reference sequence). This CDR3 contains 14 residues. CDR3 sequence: CASNDVGQGEGYTF. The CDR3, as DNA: TGTGCCAGCAATGACGTCGGGCAGGGAGAGGGCTACACCTTC.

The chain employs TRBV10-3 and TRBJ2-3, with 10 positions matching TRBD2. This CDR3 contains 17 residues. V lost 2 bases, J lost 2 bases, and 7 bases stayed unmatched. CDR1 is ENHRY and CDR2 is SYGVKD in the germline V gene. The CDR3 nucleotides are TGTGCCATCAGTGAGCCCTCGGGACTAGCGAACACAGATACGCAGTATTTT. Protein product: CAISEPSGLANTDTQYF.

The CDR3 region has the DNA TGTGCCAGCAGCGAGCAACCGACAGGGCAAGAGACCCAGTACTTC. Its protein product is CASSEQPTGQETQYF. The V and J genes are TRBV9 and TRBJ2-5; 7 bases line up with TRBD1. Germline V gene sequence: CDR1 SGDLS, CDR2 YYNGEE. Unmatched junction bases numbered 7, after V lost 3 bases and J lost 2 bases. The CDR3 is 15 residues long.

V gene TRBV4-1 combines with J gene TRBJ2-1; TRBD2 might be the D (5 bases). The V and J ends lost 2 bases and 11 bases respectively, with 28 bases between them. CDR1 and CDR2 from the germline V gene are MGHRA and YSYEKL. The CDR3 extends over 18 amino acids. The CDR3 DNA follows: TGCGCCAGCAGCCAAACACCACCCGTTAGTTTACTAGGAGTCAAGCAGTTCTTC. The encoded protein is CASSQTPPVSLLGVKQFF.

Here the CDR3 DNA reads TGTGCCAGCAACGGGGACTACAATGAGCAGTTCTTC. Amino acid sequence: CASNGDYNEQFF. The chain carries TRBV2 and TRBJ2-1; perhaps TRBD2 as D (5 bases). V was pared by 7 bases and J by 3 bases, with 7 bases between. This CDR3 is 12 amino acids long. CDR1 SNHLY and CDR2 FYNNEI come from the germline V gene. Full variable domain (remainder filled in from reference TRBV2 and TRBJ2-1): EPEVTQTPSHQVTQMGQEVILRCVPISNHLYFYWYRQILGQKVEFLVSFYNNEISEKSEIFDDQFSVERPDGSNFTLKIRSTKLEDSAMYFCASNGDYNEQFFGPGTRLTVL.

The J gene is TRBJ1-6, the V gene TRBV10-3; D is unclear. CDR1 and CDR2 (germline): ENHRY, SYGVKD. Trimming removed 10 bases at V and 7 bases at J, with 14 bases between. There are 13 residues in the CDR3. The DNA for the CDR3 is TGTGCCACCAAGAGCGGGAGAAATTCACCCCTCCACTTT. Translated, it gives CATKSGRNSPLHF.

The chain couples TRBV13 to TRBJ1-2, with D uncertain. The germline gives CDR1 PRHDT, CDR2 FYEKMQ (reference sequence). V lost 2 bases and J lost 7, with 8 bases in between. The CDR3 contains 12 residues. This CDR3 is CASSLLAGGYTF. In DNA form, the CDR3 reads TGTGCCAGCAGCTTACTGGCCGGTGGCTACACCTTC.

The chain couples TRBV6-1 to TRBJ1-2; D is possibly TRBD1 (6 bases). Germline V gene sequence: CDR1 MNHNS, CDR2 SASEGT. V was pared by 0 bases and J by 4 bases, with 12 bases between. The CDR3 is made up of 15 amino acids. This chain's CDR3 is CASSEATGYTYGYTF. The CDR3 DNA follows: TGTGCCAGCAGTGAAGCGACAGGCTACACCTATGGCTACACCTTC.